These 19 T cell receptor beta chains originate from one sample sequenced in a study of blood T cell repertoires in COVID-19. Generated by immunoSEQ multiplex PCR, the TCRdb table keeps only in-frame clones and is missing some. This table holds fewer than 250,000 clones, 65% to 90% found once. The material sequenced was PBMCs or T cells enriched from blood (not recorded which). Source of these receptors: a woman between 50 and 59 years old with acute COVID-19.

The chain couples TRBV28 to TRBJ1-2, with 7 bases aligning to TRBD1. CDR1 and CDR2 (germline): MDHEN, SYDVKM. V lost 5 bases, J lost 0 bases, and 6 bases stayed unmatched. This CDR3 spans 15 amino acids. CDR3 DNA sequence: TGTGCCAGCAGTGCCTACAGGGGCCCTAACTATGGCTACACCTTC. The encoded protein is CASSAYRGPNYGYTF.

The chain joins TRBV7-2 to TRBJ2-7, with 7 nucleotides matching TRBD1. Germline V lookup: CDR1 SGHTA, CDR2 FQGNSA. The CDR3 has 13 residues. With 5 bases clipped from V and 3 bases from J, the junction kept 4 bases outside the gene matches. This CDR3 is CASSARTGYEQYF. As DNA, the CDR3 is TGTGCCAGCAGCGCCAGGACAGGCTACGAGCAGTACTTC.

The CDR3 DNA reads TGTGCCAGCAGCTTGGACAGGGGGCCGAACACCGGGGAGCTGTTTTTT. This sequence encodes CASSLDRGPNTGELFF. The chain uses TRBV5-5 and TRBJ2-2, with 9 bases matching TRBD1. Unmatched junction bases numbered 0, after V lost 0 bases and J lost 0 bases. The CDR3 totals 16 residues. Germline loops: CDR1 SGHKS, CDR2 YYEKEE (reference sequence). Looking up the rest from reference TRBV5-5 and TRBJ2-2 gives the full variable domain: DAGVTQSPTHLIKTRGQQVTLRCSPISGHKSVSWYQQVLGQGPQFIFQYYEKEERGRGNFPDRFSARQFPNYSSELNVNALLLGDSALYLCASSLDRGPNTGELFFGEGSRLTVL.

The rearrangement links TRBV12-3 or TRBV12-4 to TRBJ2-2; TRBD2 might be the D (6 bases). This CDR3 region has 13 residues. V lost 9 bases and J 4 bases, leaving 12 bases between the germline ends. CDR3 coding DNA: TGTGCCAGAAGCTCTAGCGCCACCGGGGAGCTGTTTTTT. It yields the protein CARSSSATGELFF.

The chain combines TRBV7-2 with TRBJ1-5; a weak D match, TRBD1 (5 bases). CDR1 is SGHTA, CDR2 FQGNSA, per germline. The CDR3 has 14 amino acids. Trimming removed 5 bases at V and 7 bases at J, with 15 bases between. CDR3 sequence: CASSPRQGGQPQHF. The CDR3 DNA sequence: TGTGCCAGCAGCCCACGGCAGGGCGGACAGCCCCAGCATTTT.

The rearrangement uses TRBV4-1 and TRBJ2-5, with TRBD1 matching 11 bases. J gave up 7 bases and V 1 base, and 8 bases lay outside the gene matches. The CDR3 length is 16 residues. Germline V gives CDR1 MGHRA, CDR2 YSYEKL. For the CDR3, the DNA is TGCGCCAGCAGCCAAGGTTTCCGGGACAGGGGGGGGACCCAGTACTTC. Its protein is CASSQGFRDRGGTQYF.

V usage is TRBV5-1 and J usage is TRBJ1-2; 11 nucleotides align to TRBD1. The CDR3 totals 14 residues. In germline, CDR1 is SGHRS, CDR2 YFSETQ. V lost 2 bases to trimming and J lost 8 bases; unmatched junction nucleotides: 5. CDR3 residues: CASSFGQGAGGYTF. The CDR3 coding sequence is TGCGCCAGCAGCTTCGGACAGGGGGCGGGCGGCTACACCTTC. The full variable domain, completed using reference TRBV5-1 and TRBJ1-2, is KAGVTQTPRYLIKTRGQQVTLSCSPISGHRSVSWYQQTPGQGLQFLFEYFSETQRNKGNFPGRFSGRQFSNSRSEMNVSTLELGDSALYLCASSFGQGAGGYTFGSGTRLTVV.

The V and J genes are TRBV6-1 and TRBJ1-3; 7 bases line up with TRBD1. Trimming cost V 1 base and J 4 bases; bases outside gene matches: 4. The CDR3 extends over 15 amino acids. Looked up from germline, CDR1 is MNHNS and CDR2 is SASEGT. DNA for the CDR3: TGTGCCAGCAGTGAAGGGGACAGAGCCGGAAACACCATATATTTT. It translates to CASSEGDRAGNTIYF.

The gene calls are TRBV7-9 and TRBJ1-3; the D is unclear. Deletions cut 5 bases from V and 4 bases from J, with 15 bases between. This CDR3 has 15 amino acids. CDR1 is SEHNR and CDR2 is FQNEAQ in the germline V gene (reference sequence). The CDR3 DNA reads TGTGCCAGCAGCCCGCAGATCTTGCTCGGAAACACCATATATTTT. Amino acid sequence: CASSPQILLGNTIYF.

As concerns this clone: The sample carries other DNA sequences with the same CDR3. The chain recombines TRBV28 with TRBJ1-2; the match to TRBD1 covers 7 bases. CDR3 size: 13 residues. The germline V gene encodes CDR1 MDHEN and CDR2 SYDVKM. J lost 5 bases, V lost 3 bases, and 3 bases had no gene match. In nucleotides, the CDR3 is TGTGCCAGCAGTTTGGGGACAGTTTATGGCTACACCTTC. Translating it yields CASSLGTVYGYTF.

The chain combines TRBV7-8 with TRBJ2-1; 11 positions agree with TRBD2. CDR1 and CDR2 (germline): SGHVS, FQNEAQ. This CDR3 contains 16 residues. With 2 bases clipped from V and 9 bases from J, the junction kept 9 bases outside the gene matches. The DNA for the CDR3 is TGTGCCAGCAGCTTATGGGCTAGCGGGGGGTCCAGTGAGCAGTTCTTC. It is translated as CASSLWASGGSSEQFF.

V usage is TRBV10-1 and J usage is TRBJ1-3; a possible D gene is TRBD1 (5 bases). This CDR3 has 17 amino acids. Trimming took off 8 bases at V and 0 bases at J, with 20 bases between the two ends. CDR1 and CDR2 from the germline V gene are WNHNN and SYGVQD (reference sequence). CDR3 nucleotides: TGCGCCAGCCACTGCATAGATCAGGGCCTCTCTGGAAACACCATATATTTT. It yields the protein CASHCIDQGLSGNTIYF.

This clone was counted between two and nine times. V usage is TRBV28 and J usage is TRBJ2-7; D gene ambiguous. The germline gives CDR1 MDHEN, CDR2 SYDVKM. This CDR3 spans 13 amino acids. V was trimmed by 4 bases and J by 3 bases, leaving 10 bases between them. The CDR3 DNA reads as TGTGCCAGCAGTTCCAGGTTTTACTACGAGCAGTACTTC. This encodes CASSSRFYYEQYF.

The V gene is TRBV12-3 or TRBV12-4, the J gene TRBJ2-7; possible D gene TRBD1, 6 bases. The ends were cut back, 6 bases at V and 3 bases at J, with 12 bases in the middle. This CDR3 is built from 13 residues. The CDR3 reads CASSPQGIYEQYF. For the CDR3, the DNA is TGTGCCAGCAGCCCTCAGGGGATCTACGAGCAGTACTTC.

On this clone itself: The sample has other DNA sequences that encode this CDR3 too. The V gene is TRBV5-1, the J gene TRBJ1-6; 8 nucleotides line up with TRBD1. After removal of 4 bases from V and 5 bases from J, the junction contained 2 bases not matched to a gene. This CDR3 has 14 amino acids. Germline V gives CDR1 SGHRS, CDR2 YFSETQ. The CDR3 loop reads CASSPDRDNSPLHF. The CDR3 DNA reads as TGCGCCAGCAGCCCGGACAGGGATAATTCACCCCTCCACTTT.

J is TRBJ1-2 and V is TRBV14, with D unclear. Germline V gene data show CDR1 as SGHDN and CDR2 as FVKESK. The CDR3 consists of 13 residues. Trimming removed 0 bases at V and 6 bases at J, with 8 bases between. The CDR3 loop reads CASSQDIGDGYTF. CDR3 DNA: TGTGCCAGCAGCCAAGATATCGGGGATGGCTACACCTTC.

V usage is TRBV4-2 and J usage is TRBJ2-2; a possible D gene is TRBD2 (6 bases). Germline V gene sequence: CDR1 LGHNA, CDR2 YNFKEQ. The V end lost 0 bases, the J end lost 4 bases, and 12 bases lay between the germline ends. CDR3 length equals 16 residues. The CDR3 bases are TGTGCCAGCAGCCAAGAGCTCAGGGACTTCACCGGGGAGCTGTTTTTT. Its protein is CASSQELRDFTGELFF.

The J gene is TRBJ1-2, the V gene TRBV28; the D is unclear. The ends were cut back, 1 base at V and 5 bases at J, with 11 bases in the middle. Looked up from germline, CDR1 is MDHEN and CDR2 is SYDVKM. The length of the CDR3 is 14 residues. CDR3 sequence reads: CASSLLIQNYGYTF. The CDR3 nucleotides read TGTGCCAGCAGTTTATTGATACAGAATTATGGCTACACCTTC.

The chain has TRBV20-1 and TRBJ1-1; tentatively, D is TRBD1 (6 bases). Per the germline V gene, CDR1 is DFQATT and CDR2 is SNEGSKA (reference sequence). V lost 3 bases to trimming and J lost 4 bases, with 9 bases between them. The CDR3 has 12 residues. The CDR3 spells CSASEQGTEAFF. DNA for the CDR3: TGCAGTGCTAGTGAACAGGGCACTGAAGCTTTCTTT.